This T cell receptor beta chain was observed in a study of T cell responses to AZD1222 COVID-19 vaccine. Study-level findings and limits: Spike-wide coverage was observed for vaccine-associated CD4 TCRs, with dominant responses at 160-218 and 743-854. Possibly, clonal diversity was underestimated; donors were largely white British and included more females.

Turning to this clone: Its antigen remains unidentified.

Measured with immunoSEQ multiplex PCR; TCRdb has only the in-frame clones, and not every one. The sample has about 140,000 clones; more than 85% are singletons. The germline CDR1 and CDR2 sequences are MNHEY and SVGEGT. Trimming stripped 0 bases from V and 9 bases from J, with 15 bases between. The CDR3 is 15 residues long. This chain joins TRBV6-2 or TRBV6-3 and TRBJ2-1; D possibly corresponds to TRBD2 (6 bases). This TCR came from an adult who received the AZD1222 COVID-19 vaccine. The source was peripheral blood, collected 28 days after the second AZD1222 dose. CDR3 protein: CASSYSDREVGEQFF. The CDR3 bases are TGTGCCAGCAGTTACTCGGATAGGGAGGTCGGTGAGCAGTTCTTC.